This is a list of T cell receptor beta chains from one sample in a study of T cells in Graves' hyperthyroidism and ophthalmopathy. TCRdb reprocessed the multiplex PCR reads via MiXCR and lists one record per CDR3 protein. The sample holds hundreds of thousands of distinct CDR3 sequences; roughly 20% are singletons and the top ten take roughly 30%. The sequencing sample was made of blood. These receptors were collected from a man aged 25-45 years with Graves' ophthalmopathy. CDR3s include the opening cysteine and the closing phenylalanine or tryptophan. The order of the fields is J gene, clone size, CDR3 length, V gene, D gene, CDR3 protein, CDR3 DNA. The D gene is left open where the match is weak. Not all rows give a size; the values are once, few, many and, for expanded clones, a class.

j_gene: TRBJ1-4
abundance: NA
len: 13
v_gene: TRBV4-3
d_gene: NA
CDR3aa: CASSLESNEKLFF
CDR3nt: TGCGCCAGCAGCCTGGAGTCTAATGAAAAACTGTTTTTT

j_gene: TRBJ2-7
abundance: few
len: 13
v_gene: TRBV27
d_gene: TRBD2
CDR3aa: CASSGTGGLEQYF
CDR3nt: TGTGCCAGCAGCGGGACGGGAGGGCTCGAGCAGTACTTC

j_gene: TRBJ1-2
abundance: NA
len: 13
v_gene: TRBV28
d_gene: NA
CDR3aa: CASHPFTNYGYTF
CDR3nt: TGTGCCAGCCACCCGTTTACTAACTATGGCTACACCTTC

j_gene: TRBJ2-1
abundance: once
len: 14
v_gene: TRBV27
d_gene: NA
CDR3aa: CASSFNPSMNEQFF
CDR3nt: TGTGCCAGCAGTTTTAACCCTAGTATGAATGAGCAGTTCTTC

j_gene: TRBJ2-7
abundance: NA
len: 15
v_gene: TRBV2
d_gene: NA
CDR3aa: CASSGQETSLNEQYF
CDR3nt: TGTGCCAGCAGCGGGCAGGAAACGTCTCTCAACGAGCAGTACTTC

j_gene: TRBJ2-1
abundance: once
len: 12
v_gene: TRBV18
d_gene: NA
CDR3aa: CASSVTNNEQFF
CDR3nt: TGTGCCAGCTCGGTTACGAACAATGAGCAGTTCTTC

j_gene: TRBJ2-7
abundance: few
len: 16
v_gene: TRBV7-2
d_gene: TRBD2
CDR3aa: CASSPGTRSAIPEQYF
CDR3nt: TGTGCCAGCAGCCCTGGGACTAGATCCGCCATTCCCGAGCAGTACTTC

j_gene: TRBJ2-2
abundance: NA
len: 14
v_gene: TRBV29-1
d_gene: TRBD1
CDR3aa: CSVNRGHDTGELFF
CDR3nt: TGCAGCGTTAACAGGGGGCACGACACCGGGGAGCTGTTTTTT

j_gene: TRBJ2-7
abundance: few
len: 13
v_gene: TRBV14
d_gene: NA
CDR3aa: CASSPKGTYEQYF
CDR3nt: TGTGCCAGCAGCCCTAAGGGAACCTACGAGCAGTACTTC

j_gene: TRBJ2-7
abundance: few
len: 14
v_gene: TRBV7-9
d_gene: NA
CDR3aa: CASSPWRGWDEQYF
CDR3nt: TGTGCCAGCAGCCCATGGAGGGGGTGGGACGAGCAGTACTTC